The sequence of this T cell receptor (beta chain) was determined in a study of T cells after yellow fever vaccination. Study-level background: The fractions with low cell numbers were processed using SMART-Seq v4 Ultra Low Input. Notes on the study in general: Post-booster repertoires contained most primary-vaccination clones again (about 95% CD4, 85% to 90% CD8).

This CDR3 spans 14 amino acids. V was shortened by 2 bases and J by 4 bases, with 12 bases between the two germline ends. This clonotype was picked up a small number of times. What it recognizes is unknown. Template switching by 5'RACE produced TCR cDNA, adding a universal primer site and UMIs. TCRdb reanalysed the 5' RACE reads using MiXCR and keeps one entry per CDR3 protein. The sample lists 250,000 to 300,000 distinct CDR3 sequences, about 5.2% occurring once. The V and J genes are TRBV12-3 or TRBV12-4 and TRBJ2-7, with TRBD2 as a possible D gene (6 bases). This TCR came from a man aged 18 to 30 who received the YFV17D yellow fever vaccine. Sequencing used CD4+ T cells sorted from PBMCs, obtained on the day of the yellow fever booster vaccination. The CDR3 spells CASSLRGRPYEQYF. The CDR3 DNA is TGTGCCAGCAGTTTACGGGGGAGGCCTTACGAGCAGTACTTC.